This entry concerns a single T cell receptor beta chain. No antigen is known for it. Preparation of the TCRbeta library involved a method that used unique molecular identifiers. In TCRdb, the PCR reads were re-called with MiXCR into one record per CDR3 protein. This table holds more than 400,000 distinct CDR3 sequences, over 40% found once. The data stem from a study of T-cell reconstitution after alpha-beta-depleted transplantation in children. This CDR3 is 14 amino acids long. Germline assignment: CDR1 KGHSH and CDR2 LQKENI. Trimming cost V 6 bases and J 4 bases; bases outside gene matches: 6. Study-level results: It was reported that alpha-beta T cells came from several hundred expanded graft clones (about two months after transplant). At one year after transplant, newly produced T cells mostly accounted for T-cell counts and diversity.

The gene calls are TRBV18 and TRBJ2-7; 10 positions agree with TRBD1. Here the sequenced sample was PBMCs, taken before TCRalphabeta/CD19-depleted stem cell transplant. The source of this sequence is a girl aged 2 to 10 with aplastic anemia, due to receive a stem cell transplant. The CDR3 nucleotides are TGTGCCAGCTCTGGGACAGGGGTAAGTTACGAGCAGTACTTC. Protein sequence: CASSGTGVSYEQYF.